This T cell receptor (beta chain) was documented in a study of ipilimumab plus nivolumab after autologous stem cell transplantation. At the level of the study: Median doses per patient: a few ipilimumab, about 8 nivolumab. Both relapsed and primary refractory DLBCL were included.

Notes on this clone: Antigen unknown.

Ipilimumab, 1 mg/kg, started 14 to 28 days after autologous transplant. The repertoire was sequenced with immunoSEQ multiplex PCR; TCRdb's copy has only in-frame clones and lacks some. The sample contains about 83,000 clones, over 80% of which appear only once. General study results and limits: Per the authors, repertoire, Treg and microbiota data justify further study.

The sequence came from a male donor with diffuse large B-cell lymphoma. The specimen comprised PBMCs, sampled in a trial of ipilimumab plus nivolumab as post-transplant consolidation.

The CDR3 region is CASSPLSGTSYEQYF. DNA of the CDR3: TGTGCCAGCTCACCACTCTCTGGCACCTCCTACGAGCAGTACTTC. This chain links TRBV18 with TRBJ2-7; D gene unclear. The CDR3 has 15 amino acids. Between the trimmed V and J ends, which lost 1 base and 0 bases, there was a span of 10 bases. Germline loops: CDR1 KGHSH, CDR2 LQKENI.